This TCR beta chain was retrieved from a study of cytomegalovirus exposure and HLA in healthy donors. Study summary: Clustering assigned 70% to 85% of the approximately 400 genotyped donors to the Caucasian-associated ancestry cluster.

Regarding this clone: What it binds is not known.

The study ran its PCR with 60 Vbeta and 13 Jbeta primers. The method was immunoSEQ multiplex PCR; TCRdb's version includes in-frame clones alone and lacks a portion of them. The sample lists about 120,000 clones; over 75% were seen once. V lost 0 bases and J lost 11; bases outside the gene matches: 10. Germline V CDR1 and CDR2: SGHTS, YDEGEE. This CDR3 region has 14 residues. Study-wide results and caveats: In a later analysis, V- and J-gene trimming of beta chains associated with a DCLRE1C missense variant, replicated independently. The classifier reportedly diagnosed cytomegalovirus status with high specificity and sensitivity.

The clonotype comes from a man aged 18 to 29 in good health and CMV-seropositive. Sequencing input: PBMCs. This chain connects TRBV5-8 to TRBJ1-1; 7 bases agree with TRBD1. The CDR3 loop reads CASSLAGAGGRAFF. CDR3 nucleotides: TGTGCCAGCAGCTTGGCCGGGGCAGGGGGTAGGGCTTTCTTT.